This passage covers 24 T cell receptor beta chains from one sample sequenced in a study of PD-L1 blockade in urothelial cancer (dated by TCRdb to 2016 to 2017). Interpreted using the paper, the time point label stands for: peripheral blood 6 weeks after treatment start. The library came from the immunoSEQ multiplex PCR assay. Entries here come from immuneACCESS through TCRdb and include only in-frame sequences with V and J called. Some clones fail to appear in such tables; in the studies checked, an unresolved V gene covers under half of the shortfall, and the cause of the remainder is unknown. This sample comprises about 51,000 clones, 70% to 90% of them detected only once. The top ten clonotypes cover 2% to 3% of the sample. The sequences come from PBMCs, collected around atezolizumab (anti-PD-L1) treatment. The receptors were sampled from a man between 60 and 75 years old with urothelial cancer.

The V and J genes are TRBV7-7 and TRBJ2-1, with D maybe TRBD1 (5 bases). The CDR3 runs to 15 residues. Trimming took 5 bases from V and 8 from J, leaving 19 bases between them. Germline CDR1 reads SSHAT; CDR2 reads FNYEAQ (reference sequence). The CDR3 DNA sequence: TGTGCCAGCAGCCTAGAAGGGGCGGCCGCGGATGAGCAGTTCTTC. The encoded protein is CASSLEGAAADEQFF. Looking up the rest from reference TRBV7-7 and TRBJ2-1 gives the full variable domain: GAGVSQSPRYKVTKRGQDVTLRCDPISSHATLYWYQQALGQGPEFLTYFNYEAQPDKSGLPSDRFSAERPEGSISTLTIQRTEQRDSAMYRCASSLEGAAADEQFFGPGTRLTVL.

The chain couples TRBV5-1 to TRBJ2-1; the match to TRBD1 covers 10 bases. After removal of 0 bases from V and 4 bases from J, the junction contained 4 bases not matched to a gene. The CDR3 loop spans 16 amino acids. Per germline, CDR1 SGHRS and CDR2 YFSETQ. The CDR3 sequence: CASSLVGTGDYNEQFF. CDR3 nucleotides: TGCGCCAGCAGCTTGGTTGGGACAGGGGATTACAATGAGCAGTTCTTC.

This chain connects TRBV5-6 to TRBJ2-7, with a tentative D call TRBD1 (6 bases). The germline V gene encodes CDR1 SGHDT and CDR2 YYEEEE. The CDR3 sequence is 18 residues long. Trimming shortened V by 0 bases and J by 0 bases, and 19 bases separated the two germline ends. CDR3 protein: CASSLDFSSAGASYEQYF. CDR3 nucleotides: TGTGCCAGCAGCTTGGACTTTTCTTCGGCAGGGGCCTCCTACGAGCAGTACTTC.

The CDR3 protein is CATSREAGATDTQYF. The DNA of the CDR3 is TGTGCCACCAGCAGAGAGGCGGGAGCAACAGATACGCAGTATTTT. The chain recombines TRBV15 with TRBJ2-3; TRBD2 matches at 7 bases. Germline CDR1 LNHNV, CDR2 YYDKDF (reference sequence). J was trimmed by 3 bases and V by 0 bases; bases with no gene match: 3. This CDR3 is 15 amino acids long.

This chain links TRBV7-9 with TRBJ2-5; unclear D gene. In germline, CDR1 is SEHNR, CDR2 FQNEAQ (reference sequence). The CDR3 length is 14 residues. V lost 2 bases and J lost 4, with 11 bases in between. The CDR3: CASSLYGSGETQYF. The CDR3 nucleotides read TGTGCCAGCAGCTTATATGGTAGTGGAGAGACCCAGTACTTC.

The chain uses TRBV19 and TRBJ2-7; D call uncertain. The V gene's germline CDR1 is LNHDA and CDR2 SQIVND (reference sequence). The CDR3 is made up of 11 amino acids. The chain's CDR3 is CIWQCSYEQYF. The CDR3 coding sequence is TGTATTTGGCAATGCTCCTACGAGCAGTACTTC. The variable domain in full, with the rest retrieved from reference TRBV19 and TRBJ2-7, is DGGITQSPKYLFRKEGQNVTLSCEQNLNHDAMYWYRQDPGQGLRLIYYSQIVNDFQKGDIAEGYSVSREKKESFPLTVTSAQKNPTAFYLCIWQCSYEQYFGPGTRLTVT.

This rearrangement joins TRBV6-5 to TRBJ1-1; tentatively, D is TRBD1 (5 bases). Germline V gives CDR1 MNHEY, CDR2 SVGAGI. The V end was cut by 3 bases, the J end by 1 base, with 12 bases between. This CDR3 contains 15 residues. CDR3 protein: CASSYSDIQNTEAFF. The CDR3 DNA follows: TGTGCCAGCAGTTATTCGGACATCCAGAACACTGAAGCTTTCTTT.

The chain carries TRBV6-1 and TRBJ2-5, with 11 bases lining up with TRBD2. The CDR3 runs 15 residues. Germline V gene sequence: CDR1 MNHNS, CDR2 SASEGT. Trimming removed 3 bases from V and 6 bases from J; junction bases left unmatched: 6. CDR3 residues: CASSDASGGRKTQYF. DNA for the CDR3: TGTGCCAGCAGTGATGCTAGCGGGGGGCGAAAGACCCAGTACTTC.

The V call is TRBV19, the J call TRBJ2-6, with D possibly being TRBD2 (5 bases). The V end was cut by 7 bases, the J end by 2 bases, with 12 bases between. Looked up from germline, CDR1 is LNHDA and CDR2 is SQIVND (reference sequence). This CDR3 spans 15 amino acids. The CDR3 DNA sequence: TGTGCCAGTACCAAGAGGGCCCCTGGGGCCAACGTCCTGACTTTC. Residues: CASTKRAPGANVLTF.

V is TRBV4-3 and J is TRBJ1-2, with a tentative D call TRBD1 (5 bases). Germline V gene lookup returns CDR1 LGHNA and CDR2 YSLEER. CDR3 length: 15 amino acids. Trimming stripped 0 bases from V and 2 bases from J, with 10 bases between. CDR3 sequence (DNA): TGCGCCAGCAGCCAAGATCAGGGTTTCAACTATGGCTACACCTTC. Residues: CASSQDQGFNYGYTF.

J is TRBJ1-2 and V is TRBV10-3; TRBD1 matches 10 bases. J was trimmed by 0 bases and V by 0 bases; bases with no gene match: 7. Germline V gene data show CDR1 as ENHRY and CDR2 as SYGVKD. This CDR3 is 18 amino acids long. CDR3 loop: CAISESLRTGGSNYGYTF. In nucleotides, the CDR3 is TGTGCCATCAGTGAGTCCCTCCGGACAGGGGGATCTAACTATGGCTACACCTTC.

V is TRBV6-6 and J is TRBJ2-3; D possibly corresponds to TRBD2 (6 bases). The V end was cut by 5 bases, the J end by 6 bases, with 21 bases between. The CDR3 loop spans 16 amino acids. Germline V gene sequence: CDR1 MNHNY, CDR2 SVGAGI (reference sequence). This CDR3 is CASSAWTGTDLDTQYF. The DNA for the CDR3 is TGTGCCAGCAGTGCTTGGACGGGGACTGATTTGGATACGCAGTATTTT.

This chain uses TRBV5-1 with TRBJ2-7; 8 bases line up with TRBD1. V dropped 7 bases and J dropped 5; count of bases not matched to a gene: 11. The CDR3 sequence is 14 residues long. From germline, CDR1 is SGHRS and CDR2 YFSETQ. The CDR3 protein is CASAPQGARDEQYF. CDR3 sequence (DNA): TGCGCCAGCGCCCCCCAGGGGGCGCGGGACGAGCAGTACTTC.

The chain is built from TRBV5-6 and TRBJ2-7; 8 bases are a match to TRBD2. The V and J ends lost 4 bases and 6 bases, in that order; junction bases with no gene match: 0. This CDR3 comprises 11 residues. Germline-derived CDR1 and CDR2 are SGHDT and YYEEEE. This CDR3 is CASSRGGEQYF. The DNA for the CDR3 is TGTGCCAGCAGCCGGGGGGGCGAGCAGTACTTC. The full variable domain, with the rest looked up from reference TRBV5-6 and TRBJ2-7, is DAGVTQSPTHLIKTRGQQVTLRCSPKSGHDTVSWYQQALGQGPQFIFQYYEEEERQRGNFPDRFSGHQFPNYSSELNVNALLLGDSALYLCASSRGGEQYFGPGTRLTVT.

The chain joins TRBV14 to TRBJ2-7, with D perhaps TRBD2 (6 bases). Between the trimmed V and J ends, which lost 3 bases and 5 bases, there was a span of 17 bases. The length of the CDR3 is 15 residues. Germline V CDR1 and CDR2: SGHDN, FVKESK. CDR3 nucleotide sequence: TGTGCCAGCAGCCACACCGGGGGAATAGTGAACGAGCAGTACTTC. As protein: CASSHTGGIVNEQYF.

This clone was observed a single time. The V call is TRBV30, the J call TRBJ1-5; TRBD1 aligns across 9 bases. Germline CDR1 is GTSNPN and CDR2 is SVGIG (reference sequence). This CDR3 contains 13 residues. V trimming: 4 bases; J trimming: 4 bases; junction bases outside the gene matches: 2. CDR3 DNA: TGTGCCTGGACCGGACAGGGGAATCAGCCCCAGCATTTT. Amino acid sequence: CAWTGQGNQPQHF.

This clone occurred once. This chain uses TRBV14 with TRBJ2-2, with no clear D. V was pared by 3 bases and J by 2 bases, with 22 bases between. The germline V gene encodes CDR1 SGHDN and CDR2 FVKESK. The CDR3 totals 19 residues. The CDR3 DNA reads TGTGCCAGCAGCCACGTGTTAACCTCGACTTATCGAAACACCGGGGAGCTGTTTTTT. This sequence encodes CASSHVLTSTYRNTGELFF.

This chain connects TRBV28 to TRBJ2-1; 9 positions match TRBD2. CDR3 size: 16 residues. CDR1 and CDR2 from the germline V gene are MDHEN and SYDVKM. The trim removed 2 bases at V and 4 bases at J, leaving 6 bases unmatched. DNA for the CDR3: TGTGCCAGCAGTTTAGGGTCAGCGGGAGGTTACAATGAGCAGTTCTTC. It yields the protein CASSLGSAGGYNEQFF.

This clone has a single count. This chain joins TRBV29-1 and TRBJ2-3, with D possibly being TRBD2 (5 bases). Trimming removed 3 bases from V and 5 bases from J, with 12 bases in between. CDR1 is SQVTM, CDR2 ANQGSEA, per germline. This CDR3 contains 13 residues. The CDR3 region has the DNA TGCAGCGTTGAGGTCGGTACTAGAGATACGCAGTATTTT. This sequence encodes CSVEVGTRDTQYF.

This clone was found a few times. At one of its ends the junction is not consistent with the germline gene, which may arise from a read error. The V call is TRBV20-1, the J call TRBJ1-1; D unresolved. The CDR3 is 11 amino acids. The germline CDR1 and CDR2 sequences are DFQATT and SNEGSKA (reference sequence). CDR3 in amino acids: CSAGDQAGAFF. CDR3 DNA sequence: TGCAGTGCTGGAGACCAGGCTGGGGCTTTCTTT.

The rearrangement links TRBV27 to TRBJ2-3; TRBD2 matches at 10 bases. There are 16 residues in the CDR3. Germline V gives CDR1 MNHEY, CDR2 SMNVEV (reference sequence). V lost 5 bases and J lost 5; bases outside the gene matches: 10. CDR3 nucleotide sequence: TGTGCCAGCAGTCGTGAACCCATAGCGGGAGGAGATACGCAGTATTTT. Amino acids: CASSREPIAGGDTQYF.

V and J are TRBV7-9 and TRBJ2-3, with 7 bases aligning to TRBD1. V trimming: 6 bases; J trimming: 4 bases; junction bases outside the gene matches: 13. The CDR3 has 16 amino acids. CDR1 and CDR2 from the germline V gene are SEHNR and FQNEAQ (reference sequence). CDR3 coding DNA: TGTGCCAGCAGGAATATGGGACAGAGGGTGGCAGATACGCAGTATTTT. This gives the protein CASRNMGQRVADTQYF.

As DNA, the CDR3 is TGTGCCAGCAGTGTGAACAGAAGGGAGACCCAGTACTTC. Encoded protein: CASSVNRRETQYF. The chain employs TRBV2 and TRBJ2-5; D is unresolved. V lost 4 bases and J 5 bases, leaving 11 bases between the germline ends. Germline values: CDR1 SNHLY, CDR2 FYNNEI. The CDR3 has 13 residues.

This chain connects TRBV10-3 to TRBJ2-1; tentatively, D is TRBD1 (6 bases). This CDR3 spans 15 amino acids. CDR1 is ENHRY and CDR2 is SYGVKD in the germline V gene. Trimming left V 6 bases short and J 0 bases short, with 12 bases between. This CDR3 reads CAIRRTDNSYNEQFF. The DNA for the CDR3 is TGTGCCATCAGGAGGACAGACAACTCCTACAATGAGCAGTTCTTC.